Included here is one TCR beta chain sequence, with context. Its antigen is as yet unknown. The sample is drawn from a study of OX40 agonist ivuxolimab in advanced cancers. Study-level points and caveats: Undetermined was the antigen specificity of the expanded peripheral T cells.

TCRdb's copy holds only in-frame clones and misses some; the assay was immunoSEQ multiplex PCR. The sample contains some 74,000 clones, around 94% of which appear only once. Between the trimmed V and J ends, which lost 4 bases and 3 bases, there was a span of 6 bases. In germline, CDR1 is SNHLY, CDR2 FYNNEI. This CDR3 region has 12 residues. Sequenced here: CD4+ or CD8+ T cells sorted from blood, sampled in a trial of the OX40 agonist ivuxolimab. This receptor was taken from an adult with an advanced solid tumor such as melanoma, head and neck, liver or kidney cancer. The chain couples TRBV2 to TRBJ1-2, with D unclear. The CDR3 DNA follows: TGTGCCAGCAGTGGGTCAGACTATGGCTACACCTTC. As protein: CASSGSDYGYTF.